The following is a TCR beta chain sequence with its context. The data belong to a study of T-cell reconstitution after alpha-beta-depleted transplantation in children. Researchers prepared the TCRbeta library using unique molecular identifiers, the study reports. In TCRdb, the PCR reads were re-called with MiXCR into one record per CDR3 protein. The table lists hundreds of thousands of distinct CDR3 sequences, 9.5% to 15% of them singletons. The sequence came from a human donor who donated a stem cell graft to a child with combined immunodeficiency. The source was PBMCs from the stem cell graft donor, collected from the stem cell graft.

The CDR3 DNA reads TGTGCCAGCAGTTCACCTAAGACTAGCGGGAGTTGGGAGCAGTACTTC. It is translated as CASSSPKTSGSWEQYF. The rearrangement links TRBV12-3 or TRBV12-4 to TRBJ2-7; 12 bases map to TRBD2. This CDR3 comprises 16 residues. The trim removed 4 bases at V and 7 bases at J, leaving 11 bases unmatched.